Listed below are T cell receptor beta chains from one sample, sequenced in a study of regulatory dendritic cells for organ transplantation. Assay: immunoSEQ multiplex PCR; the TCRdb copy retains only in-frame clones and omits some. The repertoire holds 13,000 or so clones, with just under 90% as singletons. No antigens are known for them. Sequenced sample: naive CD8+ T cells from blood cultured with regulatory dendritic cells. Every receptor here comes from a human donor in good health. Each CDR3 is given with its conserved first and last residue. The D gene is left open where the match is weak. Only some rows state a clone size, as once, few, many or a class for expanded clones.

clone size | J gene | D gene | V gene | CDR3 protein | CDR3 DNA
- | TRBJ2-7 | TRBD1 | TRBV7-9 | CASSYSGGSYEQYF | TGTGCCAGCAGCTATTCAGGGGGAAGCTACGAGCAGTACTTC
- | TRBJ2-3 | - | TRBV9 | CASSAPVQGTDTQYF | TGTGCCAGCAGCGCCCCAGTTCAAGGGACAGATACGCAGTATTTT
- | TRBJ1-4 | - | TRBV9 | CASSVGTELNEKLFF | TGTGCCAGCAGCGTAGGCACAGAACTTAATGAAAAACTGTTTTTT
- | TRBJ2-7 | - | TRBV6-5 | CASSTGLYEQYF | TGTGCCAGCAGCACAGGGTTGTACGAGCAGTACTTC
- | TRBJ2-1 | - | TRBV7-8 | CASSAKSGPSAYNEQFF | TGTGCCAGCAGCGCAAAATCAGGCCCCTCCGCCTACAATGAGCAGTTCTTC
- | TRBJ2-5 | - | TRBV4-3 | CVSSQEMDSWLAYKETQYF | TGCGTCAGCAGCCAAGAGATGGATAGTTGGCTAGCGTATAAAGAGACCCAGTACTTC
- | TRBJ2-7 | TRBD1 | TRBV29-1 | CSVVGQYEQYF | TGCAGCGTTGTGGGACAGTACGAGCAGTACTTC
- | TRBJ1-1 | - | TRBV28 | CASGATWYTEAFF | TGTGCCAGCGGGGCTACTTGGTACACTGAAGCTTTCTTT
once | TRBJ2-7 | TRBD2 | TRBV28 | CASNPGTSGSPYEQYF | TGTGCCAGCAACCCCGGGACTAGCGGTAGTCCCTACGAGCAGTACTTC
- | TRBJ2-5 | - | TRBV12-5 | CASGLVPGETQYF | TGTGCTAGTGGTTTGGTACCGGGAGAGACCCAGTACTTC
- | TRBJ2-3 | TRBD2 | TRBV7-9 | CASSYLAGVGPDTQYF | TGTGCCAGCAGCTATTTAGCGGGAGTGGGACCAGATACGCAGTATTTT
- | TRBJ2-7 | - | TRBV27 | CASSFGYEQYF | TGTGCCAGCAGTTTCGGCTACGAGCAGTACTTC
- | TRBJ2-7 | - | TRBV25-1 | CASSDVQGYEQYF | TGTGCCAGCAGTGACGTTCAGGGCTACGAGCAGTACTTC
- | TRBJ2-7 | - | TRBV5-1 | CASSYASREQYF | TGCGCCAGCAGCTACGCCTCGAGGGAGCAGTACTTC
- | TRBJ2-7 | - | TRBV5-1 | CASSLRGTYYEQYF | TGCGCCAGCAGCTTGCGCGGGACTTACTACGAGCAGTACTTC
- | TRBJ1-4 | - | TRBV30 | CAWAKWTNEKLFF | TGTGCCTGGGCGAAGTGGACTAATGAAAAACTGTTTTTT
- | TRBJ2-2 | TRBD2 | TRBV4-2 | CASSPRTSGNGELFF | TGTGCCAGCAGCCCTCGGACTAGCGGGAACGGGGAGCTGTTTTTT
- | TRBJ2-1 | - | TRBV7-9 | CASSLDWSSYNEQFF | TGTGCCAGCAGCTTAGATTGGAGCTCCTACAATGAGCAGTTCTTC
- | TRBJ2-2 | TRBD2 | TRBV29-1 | CSVEASGRATGELFF | TGCAGCGTTGAAGCTAGCGGGAGGGCAACCGGGGAGCTGTTTTTT
- | TRBJ2-7 | - | TRBV6-5 | CASTLEAGAYEQYF | TGTGCCAGCACCCTCGAGGCAGGAGCCTACGAGCAGTACTTC
- | TRBJ1-2 | TRBD1 | TRBV27 | CASSTNPQGGHYGYTF | TGTGCCAGCAGCACCAACCCGCAGGGGGGTCACTATGGCTACACCTTC
- | TRBJ2-7 | - | TRBV7-8 | CASSPPDGAPFPYEQYF | TGTGCCAGCAGCCCCCCCGACGGGGCGCCTTTTCCCTACGAGCAGTACTTC
- | TRBJ2-7 | - | TRBV6-6 | CASSYSPWDSYEQYF | TGTGCCAGCAGTTACTCCCCCTGGGATTCCTACGAGCAGTACTTC
- | TRBJ2-5 | TRBD2 | TRBV28 | CASSPGLQREETQYF | TGTGCCAGCAGTCCGGGACTACAAAGGGAGGAGACCCAGTACTTC
- | TRBJ2-1 | TRBD2 | TRBV4-1 | CASHTSGGGGGEQFF | TGCGCCAGCCACACTAGCGGGGGGGGAGGCGGTGAGCAGTTCTTC
- | TRBJ2-7 | - | TRBV19 | CASSMQGLSYEQYF | TGTGCCAGTAGTATGCAAGGGCTATCCTACGAGCAGTACTTC
- | TRBJ2-1 | - | TRBV7-9 | CASMNPNENEQFF | TGTGCCAGCATGAATCCGAATGAAAATGAGCAGTTCTTC
once | TRBJ2-1 | - | TRBV28 | CASSLGNEQFF | TGTGCCAGCAGTTTGGGGAATGAGCAGTTCTTC
- | TRBJ2-3 | TRBD2 | TRBV27 | CASSYGGNGDTQYF | TGTGCCAGCAGTTACGGGGGGAACGGAGATACGCAGTATTTT
once | TRBJ2-7 | TRBD1 | TRBV9 | CASSVDQGASSYEQYF | TGTGCCAGCAGCGTAGACCAGGGGGCTAGCTCCTACGAGCAGTACTTC
- | TRBJ2-7 | TRBD1 | TRBV2 | CASSQRDRSHEQYF | TGTGCCAGCAGTCAACGGGACAGGTCACACGAGCAGTACTTC
- | TRBJ2-3 | TRBD2 | TRBV28 | CASTGLAVTDTQYF | TGTGCCAGCACTGGACTAGCGGTCACAGATACGCAGTATTTT
once | TRBJ2-7 | - | TRBV7-8 | CASSLAGGLGSYEQYF | TGTGCCAGCAGCTTAGCTGGGGGGCTAGGGTCCTACGAGCAGTACTTC
- | TRBJ1-5 | - | TRBV5-1 | CASSLAGGNQPQHF | TGCGCCAGCAGCTTGGCAGGGGGCAATCAGCCCCAGCATTTT
- | TRBJ1-5 | TRBD1 | TRBV9 | CASSGPGTGDQPQHF | TGTGCCAGCAGCGGCCCCGGGACAGGGGATCAGCCCCAGCATTTT
few | TRBJ2-7 | - | TRBV7-9 | CASSQLVGLGEQYF | TGTGCCAGCAGCCAACTGGTTGGTTTGGGTGAGCAGTACTTC
- | TRBJ2-1 | - | TRBV7-2 | CASSFPEPYNEQFF | TGTGCCAGCAGCTTCCCAGAGCCCTACAATGAGCAGTTCTTC
- | TRBJ1-2 | - | TRBV9 | CASSVAGASLRDGYTF | TGTGCCAGCAGCGTAGCAGGGGCGAGTTTGAGGGATGGCTACACCTTC
- | TRBJ2-1 | TRBD1 | TRBV5-4 | CASSLDRGSNNEQFF | TGTGCCAGCAGCTTGGACAGGGGTTCTAACAATGAGCAGTTCTTC
- | TRBJ1-2 | TRBD1 | TRBV4-3 | CASSQDNRGNYGYTF | TGCGCCAGCAGCCAAGATAACAGGGGTAACTATGGCTACACCTTC
- | TRBJ1-1 | - | TRBV7-9 | CASSPPAVGRNTEAFF | TGTGCCAGCAGCCCCCCCGCGGTAGGGAGGAACACTGAAGCTTTCTTT
- | TRBJ2-1 | - | TRBV5-1 | CASSAPRDSLVHEQFF | TGCGCCAGCAGCGCCCCCAGGGATTCTCTAGTCCATGAGCAGTTCTTC
few | TRBJ1-2 | - | TRBV4-1 | CASSQQGWANYGYTF | TGCGCCAGCAGCCAACAGGGATGGGCTAACTATGGCTACACCTTC
- | TRBJ1-3 | TRBD1 | TRBV10-2 | CASSDGQGFAGNTIYF | TGCGCCAGCAGTGACGGACAGGGGTTCGCTGGAAACACCATATATTTT
- | TRBJ2-6 | - | TRBV7-9 | CASSLPGRSGANVLTF | TGTGCCAGCAGCCTACCGGGTCGCTCTGGGGCCAACGTCCTGACTTTC
- | TRBJ2-6 | TRBD1 | TRBV30 | CAWEGQGVTPFSGANVLTF | TGTGCCTGGGAGGGACAGGGGGTCACCCCCTTCTCTGGGGCCAACGTCCTGACTTTC